The sample holds a few counts of the clone carrying this TCR beta chain. Method: immunoSEQ multiplex PCR; TCRdb's copy keeps in-frame clones and lacks some. The sample includes more than 65,000 clones, about nine tenths of them seen just once. This entry belongs to a study of T cell changes during pregnancy in multiple sclerosis. The CDR3 runs 13 residues. Between the trimmed V and J ends, which lost 1 base and 0 bases, there was a span of 4 bases. Germline V gene sequence: CDR1 SGHVS, CDR2 FQNEAQ. The V gene is TRBV7-8, the J gene TRBJ2-7; D remains ambiguous. The clonotype comes from a female donor with multiple sclerosis, enrolled in a pregnancy study. The source material was CD4+ T cells from peripheral blood mononuclear cells, sampled before pregnancy. The CDR3 coding sequence is TGTGCCAGCAGCTTAGACAGCTCCTACGAGCAGTACTTC. Its protein is CASSLDSSYEQYF.